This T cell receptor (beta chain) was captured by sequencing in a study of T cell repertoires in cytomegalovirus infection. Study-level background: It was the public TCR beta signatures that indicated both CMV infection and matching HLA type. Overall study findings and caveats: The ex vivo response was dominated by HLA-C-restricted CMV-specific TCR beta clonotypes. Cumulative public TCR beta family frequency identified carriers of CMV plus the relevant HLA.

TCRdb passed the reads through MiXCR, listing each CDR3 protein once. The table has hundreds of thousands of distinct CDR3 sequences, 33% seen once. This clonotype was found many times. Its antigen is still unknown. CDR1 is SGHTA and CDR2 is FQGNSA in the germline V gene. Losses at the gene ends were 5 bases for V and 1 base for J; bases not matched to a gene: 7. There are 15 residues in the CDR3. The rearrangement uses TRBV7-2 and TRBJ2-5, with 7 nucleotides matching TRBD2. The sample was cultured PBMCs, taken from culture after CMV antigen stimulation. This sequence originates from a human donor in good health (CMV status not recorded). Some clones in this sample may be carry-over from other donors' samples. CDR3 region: CASSPSGTTQETQYF. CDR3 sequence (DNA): TGTGCCAGCAGCCCGTCCGGGACTACCCAAGAGACCCAGTACTTC.